This TCR beta chain is from a study of T cell responses to AZD1222 COVID-19 vaccine. As for the study in general: Second doses at about 4 or about 12 weeks were pooled.

V lost 4 bases, J lost 5 bases, and 6 bases stayed unmatched. Germline V CDR1 and CDR2: MDHEN, SYDVKM. The CDR3 has 16 residues. A word on this clone: Its antigen is unknown.

The table came from immunoSEQ multiplex PCR; TCRdb's copy has only in-frame clones and leaves some out. The sample lists around 100,000 clones, around 94% occurring once. Regarding the study as a whole: After the peak T cell response, and only then, were repertoires sampled. The donor cohort was predominantly white British with a female majority, and clonal diversity may have been underestimated.

The source is an adult in good health. The material was peripheral blood, obtained on day 0 of AZD1222 vaccination. The gene calls are TRBV28 and TRBJ2-1; TRBD2 aligns across 12 bases. The CDR3 DNA sequence: TGTGCCAGCAGTTCGCCGACTAGCGGGAGTAACAATGAGCAGTTCTTC. This gives the protein CASSSPTSGSNNEQFF.